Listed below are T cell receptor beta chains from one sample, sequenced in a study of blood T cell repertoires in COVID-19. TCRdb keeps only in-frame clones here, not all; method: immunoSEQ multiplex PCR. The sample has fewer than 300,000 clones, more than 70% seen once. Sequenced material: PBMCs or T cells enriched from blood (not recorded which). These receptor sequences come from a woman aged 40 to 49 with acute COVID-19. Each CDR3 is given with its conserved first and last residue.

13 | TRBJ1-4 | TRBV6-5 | CASRTGGREKLFF
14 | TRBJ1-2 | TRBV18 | CASSPSTDNYGYTF
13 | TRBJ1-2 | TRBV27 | CASKAGPNYGYTF
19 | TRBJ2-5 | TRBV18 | CASSPLYVSDRGYGETQYF
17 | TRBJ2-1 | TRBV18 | CASSLNLAGVPGGEQFF
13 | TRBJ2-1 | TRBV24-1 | CATSVRNRDEQFF
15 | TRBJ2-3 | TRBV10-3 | CAISESITIPDTQYF
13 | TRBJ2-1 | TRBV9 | CASTAAGVNEQFF
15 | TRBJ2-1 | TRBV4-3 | CASSQAGSSYNEQFF
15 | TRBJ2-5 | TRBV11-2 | CASSLGTGGLETQYF
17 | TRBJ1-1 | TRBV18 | CASSPLRTLGKVTEAFF
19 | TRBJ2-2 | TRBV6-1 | CASSEYPASGVLYTGELFF
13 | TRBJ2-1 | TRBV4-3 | CASSQDRRDEQFF
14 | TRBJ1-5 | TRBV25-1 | CASSGGQENQPQHF
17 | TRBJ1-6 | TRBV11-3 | CASSPPPGTGDNSPLHF
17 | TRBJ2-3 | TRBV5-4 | CASSRAGASGSTDTQYF
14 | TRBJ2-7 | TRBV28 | CASSFSLAGDEQYF
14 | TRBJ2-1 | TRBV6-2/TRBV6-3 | CASSYGSSYNEQFF
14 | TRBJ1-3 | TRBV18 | CASSPLESGNTIYF
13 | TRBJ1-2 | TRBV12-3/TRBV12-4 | CASSLGQIYGYTF